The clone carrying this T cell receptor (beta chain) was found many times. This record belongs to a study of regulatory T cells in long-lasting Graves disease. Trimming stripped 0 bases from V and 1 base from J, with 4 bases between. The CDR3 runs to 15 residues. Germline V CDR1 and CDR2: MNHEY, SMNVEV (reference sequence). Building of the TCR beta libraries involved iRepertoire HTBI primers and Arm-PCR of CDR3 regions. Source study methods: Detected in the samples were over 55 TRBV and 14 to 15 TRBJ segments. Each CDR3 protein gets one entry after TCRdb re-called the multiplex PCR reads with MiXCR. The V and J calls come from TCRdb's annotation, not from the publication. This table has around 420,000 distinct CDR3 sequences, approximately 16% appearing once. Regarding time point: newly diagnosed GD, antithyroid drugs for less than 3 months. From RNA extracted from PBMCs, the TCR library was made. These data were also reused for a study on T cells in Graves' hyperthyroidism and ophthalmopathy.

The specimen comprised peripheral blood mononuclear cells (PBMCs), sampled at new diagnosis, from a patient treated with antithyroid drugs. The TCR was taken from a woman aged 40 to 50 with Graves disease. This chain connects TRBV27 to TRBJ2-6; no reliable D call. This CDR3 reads CASSLSFSGANVLTF. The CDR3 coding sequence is TGTGCCAGCAGTTTATCGTTTTCTGGGGCCAACGTCCTGACTTTC.